The rows below give T cell receptor beta chains drawn from one sample of a study of cytomegalovirus exposure and HLA in healthy donors. Libraries were prepared by immunoSEQ multiplex PCR; TCRdb keeps only in-frame clonotypes and omits some of them. This table has around 150,000 clones, around four fifths appearing once. The sequencing input was PBMCs. These receptor sequences come from a man between 35 and 55 years old in good health and CMV-seronegative. CDR3s include the opening cysteine and the closing phenylalanine or tryptophan. Fields, in order: V gene, D gene, clone size, J gene, CDR3 protein, CDR3 DNA. A D gene is named only where the DNA matches it firmly. Clone size appears in some rows only: once, few, many, or a class for an expanded clone.

TRBV27,TRBD2,-,TRBJ2-3,CASSLLPGLAANTDTQYF,TGTGCCAGCAGTTTATTACCGGGGCTAGCGGCAAACACAGATACGCAGTATTTT
TRBV4-3,TRBD2,-,TRBJ2-1,CASSQEIAGGREQFF,TGCGCCAGCAGCCAAGAGATAGCGGGGGGGCGGGAGCAGTTCTTC
TRBV7-9,-,-,TRBJ2-1,CASSLAFNEQFF,TGTGCCAGCAGCTTAGCCTTTAATGAGCAGTTCTTC
TRBV9,-,once,TRBJ2-6,CASSVAHSGSGANVLTF,TGTGCCAGCAGCGTAGCGCATTCAGGCTCTGGGGCCAACGTCCTGACTTTC
TRBV6-6,-,few,TRBJ1-1,CASRAGYRTTEAFF,TGTGCCAGCAGGGCGGGTTATCGCACGACTGAAGCTTTCTTT
TRBV4-3,TRBD2,-,TRBJ2-1,CASSGGLAHNEQFF,TGCGCCAGCAGCGGGGGACTAGCGCACAATGAGCAGTTCTTC
TRBV9,TRBD1,once,TRBJ1-2,CASSASLQGADYGYTF,TGTGCCAGCAGCGCGAGTTTACAGGGGGCGGACTATGGCTACACCTTC
TRBV9,TRBD1,once,TRBJ2-1,CASSVQGADNEQFF,TGTGCCAGCAGCGTACAGGGGGCGGATAATGAGCAGTTCTTC
TRBV5-4,TRBD1,few,TRBJ2-7,CASSSRTGTYEQYF,TGTGCCAGCAGCTCCAGGACAGGGACCTACGAGCAGTACTTC
TRBV9,TRBD1,-,TRBJ1-1,CASSVEAGGDRGAFF,TGTGCCAGCAGCGTAGAGGCAGGGGGCGATAGAGGAGCTTTCTTT
TRBV2,TRBD1,-,TRBJ2-7,CASTEDRAAQSYEQYF,TGTGCCAGCACTGAAGACAGGGCTGCCCAATCCTACGAGCAGTACTTC
TRBV6-1,TRBD1,-,TRBJ2-7,CASSEGTGVSEQYF,TGTGCCAGCAGTGAAGGGACAGGGGTTTCCGAGCAGTACTTC
TRBV18,-,-,TRBJ2-6,CASSPPRGPGANVLTF,TGTGCCAGCTCACCCCCCCGAGGTCCTGGGGCCAACGTCCTGACTTTC
TRBV29-1,-,-,TRBJ2-3,CSVRSSGTDTQYF,TGCAGCGTACGGTCTAGCGGCACAGATACGCAGTATTTT
TRBV4-1,TRBD1,once,TRBJ1-1,CASSQVQGALNTEAFF,TGCGCCAGCAGCCAGGTCCAGGGGGCTCTGAACACTGAAGCTTTCTTT
TRBV27,TRBD2,few,TRBJ2-7,CASSLLGTSGSYEQYF,TGTGCCAGCAGTCTCCTTGGGACTAGCGGGAGCTACGAGCAGTACTTC
TRBV7-2,TRBD1,once,TRBJ1-6,CASSSGQTNSPLHF,TGTGCCAGCAGCTCGGGACAGACAAATTCACCCCTCCACTTT
TRBV19,TRBD1,-,TRBJ2-1,CASTGQRRYNEQFF,TGTGCCAGCACGGGACAGCGGAGATACAATGAGCAGTTCTTC
TRBV28,-,-,TRBJ2-5,CASSLGAAQETQYF,TGTGCCAGCAGTTTGGGGGCAGCTCAAGAGACCCAGTACTTC
TRBV7-9,TRBD1,-,TRBJ1-1,CASSRTGGTEAFF,TGTGCCAGCAGCCGAACAGGGGGCACTGAAGCTTTCTTT
TRBV5-6,TRBD1,-,TRBJ1-6,CASSLGQGYNSPLHF,TGTGCCAGCAGCCTAGGACAGGGGTATAATTCACCCCTCCACTTT
TRBV28,-,-,TRBJ1-1,CASSLFRVNTEAFF,TGTGCCAGCAGTTTATTCAGGGTGAACACTGAAGCTTTCTTT
TRBV7-3,TRBD2,-,TRBJ2-2,CASSRERGAGTGELFF,TGTGCCAGCAGCCGCGAGCGGGGGGCGGGTACCGGGGAGCTGTTTTTT
TRBV19,TRBD1,-,TRBJ1-5,CASSIGDSHQPQHF,TGTGCCAGTAGTATAGGGGACAGTCATCAGCCCCAGCATTTT
TRBV18,-,-,TRBJ2-1,CASSPGQPPEQFF,TGTGCCAGCTCACCAGGACAGCCACCTGAGCAGTTCTTC
TRBV5-5,TRBD1,-,TRBJ1-6,CASSLQGAHTSPLHF,TGTGCCAGCAGCCTACAGGGGGCGCATACTTCACCCCTCCACTTT
TRBV7-2,-,few,TRBJ1-5,CASSFSTQNQPQHF,TGTGCCAGCAGCTTCTCGACTCAAAATCAGCCCCAGCATTTT
TRBV7-9,TRBD2,-,TRBJ2-2,CASTLGIAGSNTGELFF,TGTGCCAGCACCTTGGGGATAGCGGGATCGAACACCGGGGAGCTGTTTTTT
TRBV10-2,-,-,TRBJ2-5,CASSHRQEEGETQYF,TGCGCCAGCAGTCACCGACAGGAAGAGGGGGAGACCCAGTACTTC
TRBV30,-,-,TRBJ1-2,CAWSVDSYSNYGYTF,TGTGCCTGGAGTGTCGACAGTTACTCTAACTATGGCTACACCTTC
TRBV19,-,-,TRBJ2-7,CASRNWTGRDEQYF,TGTGCCAGTAGAAACTGGACAGGGAGGGACGAGCAGTACTTC
TRBV10-1,-,-,TRBJ1-5,CASSECNRRHQPQHF,TGCGCCAGCAGTGAGTGTAACAGAAGGCATCAGCCCCAGCATTTT
TRBV29-1,-,-,TRBJ2-1,CSASERFTTYNEQFF,TGCAGCGCCAGTGAGCGGTTTACTACCTACAATGAGCAGTTCTTC
TRBV6-5,-,once,TRBJ2-2,CASRTGVNTGELFF,TGTGCCAGCAGGACGGGAGTGAACACCGGGGAGCTGTTTTTT
TRBV28,TRBD1,-,TRBJ2-5,CASRMTGGETQYF,TGTGCCAGCAGGATGACAGGGGGGGAGACCCAGTACTTC
TRBV6-1,TRBD1,-,TRBJ1-6,CASWGQGGNSPLHF,TGTGCCAGCTGGGGACAGGGCGGCAATTCACCCCTCCACTTT
TRBV7-9,TRBD2,-,TRBJ2-3,CASSKRLAGSSTDTQYF,TGTGCCAGCAGCAAAAGACTAGCGGGATCTAGCACAGATACGCAGTATTTT
TRBV21-1,-,-,TRBJ2-7,CASSKRGYEQYF,TGTGCCAGCAGCAAACGGGGGTACGAGCAGTACTTC
TRBV18,TRBD1,-,TRBJ1-2,CASSPYPDRAPNYGYTF,TGTGCCAGCTCACCATACCCCGACAGGGCTCCAAACTATGGCTACACCTTC
TRBV11-1,-,-,TRBJ2-3,CASSPSLTDTQYF,TGTGCCAGCAGCCCTTCCCTCACAGATACGCAGTATTTT
TRBV27,-,-,TRBJ1-1,CASSPTGTNWGDTEAFF,TGTGCCAGCAGTCCCACCGGGACAAATTGGGGAGACACTGAAGCTTTCTTT
TRBV29-1,-,-,TRBJ1-2,CSAKTEFTYGYTF,TGCAGCGCCAAGACAGAATTTACCTATGGCTACACCTTC
TRBV2,TRBD1,-,TRBJ1-2,CASSGQGATIDTF,TGTGCCAGCAGTGGACAGGGGGCCACTATTGACACCTTC
TRBV27,-,-,TRBJ2-7,CASGPPYTGSHEQYF,TGTGCCAGCGGCCCGCCCTATACAGGGTCCCACGAGCAGTACTTC
TRBV6-6,-,few,TRBJ1-5,CASSYPGGDQPQHF,TGTGCCAGCAGTTACCCCGGGGGAGATCAGCCCCAGCATTTT
TRBV27,-,few,TRBJ2-2,CASSPRQISGELFF,TGTGCCAGCAGTCCGAGACAGATTTCCGGGGAGCTGTTTTTT
TRBV30,-,-,TRBJ2-1,CAWSVNTGSYNEQFF,TGTGCCTGGAGTGTAAACACAGGCTCCTACAATGAGCAGTTCTTC
TRBV6-5,-,few,TRBJ2-1,CASSPSRSSYNEQFF,TGTGCCAGCAGCCCCTCTAGAAGCTCCTACAATGAGCAGTTCTTC
TRBV19,-,once,TRBJ1-2,CASSIGTGANYGYTF,TGTGCCAGTAGTATAGGTACGGGAGCTAACTATGGCTACACCTTC
TRBV30,-,-,TRBJ2-5,CAWSVVGVQETQYF,TGTGCCTGGAGTGTAGTGGGAGTACAAGAGACCCAGTACTTC
TRBV19,-,-,TRBJ1-5,CASSISPGSNQPQHF,TGTGCCAGTAGTATCTCGCCAGGTAGCAATCAGCCCCAGCATTTT
TRBV6-6,-,few,TRBJ2-7,CASSYPPNPDEQYF,TGTGCCAGCAGTTATCCCCCCAATCCGGACGAGCAGTACTTC
TRBV4-2,-,-,TRBJ1-6,CASSQEVVAQGNSPLHF,TGTGCCAGCAGCCAAGAGGTTGTAGCACAGGGAAATTCACCCCTCCACTTT
TRBV6-6,-,few,TRBJ2-7,CASGDSTYEQYF,TGTGCCAGCGGAGACAGCACCTACGAGCAGTACTTC
TRBV6-5,TRBD1,-,TRBJ2-2,CASSTGGVGVGELFF,TGTGCCAGCAGTACAGGGGGCGTCGGGGTCGGGGAGCTGTTTTTT